This paragraph covers one TCR beta chain sequence. Antigen specificity is unknown. The entry originates in a study of blood T cells in healthy people across ages. With 1 base removed from V and 4 bases from J, the gap between germline ends came to 7 bases. Per germline, CDR1 SGHAT and CDR2 FQNNGV. This CDR3 is built from 13 residues. Study results and limitations: PBMC samples, being unsorted, prevented any conclusive comparison of naive and antigen-experienced cells. Age showed a roughly linear inverse relationship with TCR beta diversity per million T cells.

A J-beta primer mix and a sample-barcoded 5' primer were used in a second PCR of about 7 to 11 cycles. TCRdb re-called the 5' RACE reads through MiXCR, storing one row per CDR3 protein. The repertoire holds approximately 1,100,000 distinct CDR3 sequences, under 55% seen once, with 15% to 20% in the top ten. This rearrangement joins TRBV11-2 to TRBJ2-5, with D uncertain. This TCR was sampled from an older woman in good health. The sequencing input was blood. The CDR3 bases are TGTGCCAGCAGCTTAGTAACTCCAGAGACCCAGTACTTC. Encoded protein: CASSLVTPETQYF.